This T cell receptor beta chain derives from a study of cytomegalovirus exposure and HLA in healthy donors (dated by TCRdb to 2017 to 2019). With respect to the entire study: A later analysis indicated that the 90 to 150 validation repertoires were generated on the platform also employed for the 700 or so repertoires of the first cohort. The study aimed to test whether cataloging public T cell receptors could reveal signatures of past pathogen exposure. Along with the approximately 700-subject first cohort, a separate validation cohort of over a hundred different subjects was used. To predict cytomegalovirus infection status, the study brought together high-throughput TCR immunosequencing, statistical association of individual TCRs with disease status, and machine learning.

Concerning this clone: What this receptor recognizes is not known. The record has no base qualities; no much larger clone is one base away.

V and J lose 6 bases and 4 bases, and a span of 13 bases separates them. Per the germline V gene, MNHEY is the CDR1 and SVGAGI is the CDR2. Taken from cysteine to phenylalanine, the CDR3 has 14 residues. Only the CDR3 DNA stays, 42 bases, in frame from base 1. The library was made by the immunoSEQ multiplex PCR assay. The authors' pipeline ran thus. A statistical classification framework was developed to diagnose cytomegalovirus status using the catalog of TCR beta chain sequences. TCRdb took over this immuneACCESS table, retaining in-frame rearrangements with V and J assigned. Such tables are incomplete; in checked studies, under half of the missing clones stem from an unresolved V gene, and the remainder is unexplained. V and J calls and clone size are copied from that table; D and trimming were computed from the DNA. Within this sample are 150,000 to 200,000 clones, with more than 75% of them counted one time only. The ten largest clones represent more than 1.2% of the sample.

Separate from the approximately 730-subject first cohort, the validation cohort of 90 to 150 subjects was the group to which the donors belonged. Overall study results and their limits: Subsequent analysis determined that TCRs grouped into clusters in the first cohort also showed a tendency toward co-occurrence across the 120 or so validation repertoires, and 94% of cluster scores exceeded 0. All 120 or so repertoires were used to score co-occurrence in the validation cohort in a later analysis, because that analysis had no HLA typing for the cohort. A few of the identified cytomegalovirus-associated TCR beta chains were confirmed in vitro to be specific for cytomegalovirus antigens. A total of roughly 160 TCR beta chains were listed by the study as associated with cytomegalovirus. It was suggested by the authors that the approach could potentially be generalized to other disease states and immunological phenotypes. Across donors, most TCR sequences were observed very rarely, whereas some public TCRs were present in many individuals. Cytomegalovirus status was reported to be diagnosed by the classifier with high specificity and sensitivity in both the original and validation cohorts.

The clonotype originates from a woman younger than 35 in good health and CMV-seronegative. Sequenced: PBMCs. This chain joins TRBV6-5 to TRBJ1-5; the D gene is perhaps TRBD1, on 5 matching bases. The bases are TGTGCCAGCAGGGGACCGGGAGGAAATCAGCCCCAGCATTTT. Translated, this is CASRGPGGNQPQHF.